Listed here are 27 T cell receptor beta chains from one sample, sequenced in a study of human T cells and chemical hapten exposure. Time point: patch test 3, about 24 weeks after DPC sensitization. Treatment described: therapeutic diphenylcyclopropenone sensitization with weekly scalp DPC. MiXCR was run by TCRdb on the RACE reads, yielding one entry per CDR3 protein. The data show 25,000 to 35,000 distinct CDR3 sequences, nearly 6% seen once. The source material was whole blood, sampled in connection with sensitization to the hapten diphenylcyclopropenone (DPC). Receptor source: a young man with alopecia areata. Some clones in this sample may be carry-over from other donors' samples.

This clonotype was counted ten times or more. The chain is built from TRBV4-3 and TRBJ2-3; the D is unclear. The V end lost 0 bases, the J end lost 1 base, and 8 bases lay between the germline ends. There are 15 residues in the CDR3. Germline CDR1 reads LGHNA; CDR2 reads YSLEER. The CDR3 DNA is TGCGCCAGCAGCCAAGATTTTAGGGGCACAGATACGCAGTATTTT. Protein sequence: CASSQDFRGTDTQYF.

At least ten counts were recorded for this clonotype. The gene calls are TRBV19 and TRBJ2-7; no firm D call. CDR1 and CDR2 (germline): LNHDA, SQIVND (reference sequence). This CDR3 is built from 15 residues. Trimming stripped 1 base from V and 1 base from J, with 11 bases between. The CDR3 loop is CASSIAVGSSYEQYF. CDR3 nucleotides: TGTGCCAGTAGTATAGCAGTCGGCAGTTCCTACGAGCAGTACTTC. The full variable domain, in which reference TRBV19 and TRBJ2-7 provide the parts outside the CDR3, is DGGITQSPKYLFRKEGQNVTLSCEQNLNHDAMYWYRQDPGQGLRLIYYSQIVNDFQKGDIAEGYSVSREKKESFPLTVTSAQKNPTAFYLCASSIAVGSSYEQYFGPGTRLTVT.

In this sample, this clonotype turned up many times. This CDR3 is CASSSLFYEQYF. CDR3 sequence (DNA): TGTGCCAGCAGTTCCCTATTCTACGAGCAGTACTTC. V is TRBV12-3 or TRBV12-4 and J is TRBJ2-7, with D hard to call. V was cut by 4 bases and J by 3 bases, with 7 bases left in between. This CDR3 is built from 12 residues.

This clonotype appeared many times. This chain connects TRBV6-5 to TRBJ1-6, with TRBD1 matching 8 bases. After removal of 0 bases from V and 13 bases from J, the junction contained 8 bases not matched to a gene. Germline loops: CDR1 MNHEY, CDR2 SVGAGI. The CDR3 runs 15 residues. The CDR3 reads CASSYSAGGSAPLHF. CDR3 bases: TGTGCCAGCAGTTACTCTGCAGGGGGCTCGGCCCCCCTCCACTTT.

This clonotype was seen repeatedly, ten times or more. The chain recombines TRBV7-9 with TRBJ2-3, with 9 bases identical to TRBD2. The germline V gene encodes CDR1 SEHNR and CDR2 FQNEAQ (reference sequence). V lost 3 bases and J lost 5; bases outside the gene matches: 6. The CDR3 loop spans 15 amino acids. The CDR3 reads CASSLTRGGVDTQYF. In DNA, the CDR3 is TGTGCCAGCAGCTTGACGCGGGGGGGCGTAGATACGCAGTATTTT. Complete variable domain (other parts from reference TRBV7-9 and TRBJ2-3): DTGVSQNPRHKITKRGQNVTFRCDPISEHNRLYWYRQTLGQGPEFLTYFQNEAQLEKSRLLSDRFSAERPKGSFSTLEIQRTEQGDSAMYLCASSLTRGGVDTQYFGPGTRLTVL.

In its sample, this clonotype was seen many times. CDR3 sequence reads: CASSPPSYEQYF. The DNA for the CDR3 is TGTGCCAGCTCACCACCGTCCTACGAGCAGTACTTC. The chain uses TRBV18 and TRBJ2-7, with no clear D. Trimming removed 0 bases at V and 1 base at J, with 1 base between. The germline V gene has CDR1 KGHSH and CDR2 LQKENI. The CDR3 runs 12 residues. The full variable domain, its missing parts supplied by reference TRBV18 and TRBJ2-7, is NAGVMQNPRHLVRRRGQEARLRCSPMKGHSHVYWYRQLPEEGLKFMVYLQKENIIDESGMPKERFSAEFPKEGPSILRIQQVVRGDSAAYFCASSPPSYEQYFGPGTRLTVT.

This clonotype was detected many times. The rearrangement uses TRBV5-6 and TRBJ1-1, with D perhaps TRBD1 (6 bases). V dropped 0 bases and J dropped 1 base, with 7 bases sitting between them. The CDR3 runs 14 residues. Germline CDR1 SGHDT, CDR2 YYEEEE. Written as DNA, the CDR3 is TGTGCCAGCAGCTTGGAACAGGGGAACACTGAAGCTTTCTTT. Encoded protein: CASSLEQGNTEAFF.

At least ten counts were recorded for this clonotype. The V and J genes are TRBV5-4 and TRBJ1-5; D perhaps matches TRBD1 (5 bases). The CDR3 consists of 15 residues. Deletions cut 2 bases from V and 5 bases from J, with 14 bases between. The germline V gene has CDR1 SGHNT and CDR2 YYREEE (reference sequence). The CDR3 coding sequence is TGTGCCAGCAGCTTAAGAGAACAGGTCGATCAGCCCCAGCATTTT. The encoded protein is CASSLREQVDQPQHF.

For this clonotype: Being one base from a much bigger clone, this may be a read error. J is TRBJ2-1 and V is TRBV20-1; D perhaps matches TRBD1 (6 bases). Germline CDR1 reads DFQATT; CDR2 reads SNEGSKA (reference sequence). V lost 6 bases and J 8 bases, leaving 23 bases between the germline ends. The CDR3 is made up of 15 amino acids. The CDR3, as DNA: TGCAGTGCGTGTTCAGGGGCACAGGTGAGGGATGAGCAGTTCTTC. As protein: CSACSGAQVRDEQFF.

This clonotype was picked up many times. The CDR3, as DNA: TGTGCCAGTAACCTATCTGGGGCCAACGTCCTGACTTTC. Its translation: CASNLSGANVLTF. V usage is TRBV19 and J usage is TRBJ2-6; D gene uncertain. V lost 7 bases and J lost 1, with 5 bases in between. The CDR3 sequence is 13 residues long. Germline V lookup: CDR1 LNHDA, CDR2 SQIVND (reference sequence).

This clonotype was recorded many times. The chain couples TRBV30 to TRBJ2-7, with D perhaps matching TRBD1 (6 bases). V was shortened by 1 base and J by 9 bases, with 22 bases between the two germline ends. CDR1 and CDR2 from the germline V gene are GTSNPN and SVGIG (reference sequence). The CDR3 covers 15 residues. CDR3 sequence (DNA): TGTGCCTGGAGTGCACCTGGACAGTTCCTACGAGGGCAGTACTTC. It is translated as CAWSAPGQFLRGQYF.

The chain is built from TRBV30 and TRBJ1-2; D is perhaps TRBD1 (5 bases). Looked up from germline, CDR1 is GTSNPN and CDR2 is SVGIG (reference sequence). V was shortened by 0 bases and J by 5 bases, with 13 bases between the two germline ends. The CDR3 spans 14 residues. The CDR3 here is CAWSVSGTVYGYTF. The CDR3 bases are TGTGCCTGGAGTGTTTCCGGGACGGTATATGGCTACACCTTC.

This clonotype was picked up many times. Here the CDR3 DNA reads TGCAGTGCTTCCGGGACAGGGGGCCGTTACACTGAAGCTTTCTTT. It codes for CSASGTGGRYTEAFF. V gene TRBV20-1 combines with J gene TRBJ1-1; TRBD1 matches 12 bases. V trimming: 5 bases; J trimming: 3 bases; junction bases outside the gene matches: 7. Germline V CDR1 and CDR2: DFQATT, SNEGSKA (reference sequence). There are 15 residues in the CDR3.

This clonotype is categorized as medium-sized (0.01 to 0.1%). The V and J genes are TRBV20-1 and TRBJ2-3; D not resolved. Trimming cost V 4 bases and J 6 bases, with 14 bases left between them. Germline V CDR1 and CDR2: DFQATT, SNEGSKA (reference sequence). The CDR3 has 13 amino acids. DNA for the CDR3: TGCAGTGCTACCATCTTTTTTTTTGATACGCAGTATTTT. It specifies CSATIFFFDTQYF.

The sample holds many counts of this clonotype. The chain carries TRBV20-1 and TRBJ1-4; the D gene is possibly TRBD1 (5 bases). Per germline, CDR1 DFQATT and CDR2 SNEGSKA (reference sequence). The length of the CDR3 is 13 residues. Deletions cut 7 bases from V and 3 bases from J, with 12 bases between. CDR3 DNA: TGCAGTGTCAGCGGGGGGGCTAATGAAAAACTGTTTTTT. Its translation: CSVSGGANEKLFF.

This clonotype was counted many times. The chain employs TRBV13 and TRBJ1-2, with 9 positions matching TRBD1. The V and J ends lost 4 bases and 5 bases, in that order; junction bases with no gene match: 11. The CDR3 sequence is 16 residues long. The germline gives CDR1 PRHDT, CDR2 FYEKMQ (reference sequence). The CDR3 spells CASSSDGQGKGYGYTF. CDR3 DNA: TGTGCCAGCAGCTCGGACGGACAGGGGAAAGGGTATGGCTACACCTTC.

This clonotype was observed at least ten times. V and J are TRBV20-1 and TRBJ1-3; no clear D. Germline V gene sequence: CDR1 DFQATT, CDR2 SNEGSKA (reference sequence). The V end was cut by 1 base, the J end by 0 bases, with 16 bases between. This CDR3 comprises 17 residues. The CDR3: CSARVFQVPYSGNTIYF. The CDR3 coding sequence is TGCAGTGCTAGAGTTTTTCAAGTACCGTACTCTGGAAACACCATATATTTT.

Many counts were recorded for this clonotype. The chain couples TRBV19 to TRBJ2-1; 13 bases agree with TRBD2. The germline V gene encodes CDR1 LNHDA and CDR2 SQIVND (reference sequence). The V gene end was trimmed by 5 bases and the J gene end by 14 bases; junction bases not matched to a gene: 15. This CDR3 comprises 16 residues. The CDR3 DNA reads as TGTGCCAGTAGTCCGGGACTAGCGGGGTATAAGTTCTATAAGTTCTTC. Translation gives CASSPGLAGYKFYKFF.

This clonotype was detected only once. The V and J genes are TRBV5-1 and TRBJ1-6, with a tentative D call TRBD1 (5 bases). Per germline, CDR1 SGHRS and CDR2 YFSETQ. Trimming left V 0 bases short and J 0 bases short, with 10 bases between. The CDR3 is made up of 17 amino acids. For the CDR3, the DNA is TGCGCCAGCAGCTTGGACGGGGCTAGCTCCTATAATTCACCCCTCCACTTT. It is translated as CASSLDGASSYNSPLHF.

This clonotype was observed many times. The chain links TRBV29-1 to TRBJ2-7; no clear D gene. Germline V gives CDR1 SQVTM, CDR2 ANQGSEA. This CDR3 is built from 12 residues. Trimming removed 5 bases from V and 7 bases from J, with 15 bases in between. This chain's CDR3 is CSVRQTLGEQYF. As DNA, the CDR3 is TGCAGCGTTCGGCAGACTTTGGGGGAGCAGTACTTC.

In this sample, this clonotype turned up many times. The rearrangement links TRBV7-2 to TRBJ2-5; 9 bases map to TRBD2. The CDR3 is made up of 14 amino acids. Germline assignment: CDR1 SGHTA and CDR2 FQGNSA. With V trimmed by 5 bases and J by 6 bases, 7 bases remained unmatched. The CDR3 DNA reads as TGTGCCAGCAGCGCCGTAGCGGGAGAAAAGACCCAGTACTTC. Protein: CASSAVAGEKTQYF.

This clonotype was recorded at least ten times. This chain connects TRBV27 to TRBJ2-7, with D perhaps matching TRBD1 (6 bases). This CDR3 comprises 13 residues. V lost 6 bases to trimming and J lost 3 bases, with 12 bases between them. In germline, CDR1 is MNHEY, CDR2 SMNVEV (reference sequence). The CDR3 nucleotides are TGTGCCAGCAGGGGGGCCGGTATCTACGAGCAGTACTTC. Protein product: CASRGAGIYEQYF.

This clonotype was counted at least ten times. CDR3 sequence reads: CATSNPSGRNNEQFF. In nucleotides, the CDR3 is TGTGCCACCAGCAATCCTAGCGGGAGAAACAATGAGCAGTTCTTC. The chain employs TRBV24-1 and TRBJ2-1, with 10 bases lining up with TRBD2. Germline V gives CDR1 KGHDR, CDR2 SFDVKD. V gave up 7 bases and J gave up 5 bases; unmatched junction bases: 7. The CDR3 contains 15 residues.

Ten or more counts support this clonotype. The chain has TRBV27 and TRBJ1-1; D is perhaps TRBD1 (5 bases). V was trimmed by 4 bases and J by 3 bases, leaving 15 bases between them. This CDR3 is built from 15 residues. Germline V lookup: CDR1 MNHEY, CDR2 SMNVEV (reference sequence). DNA of the CDR3: TGTGCCAGCAGTTCCTGGGGGGGAGAGGACACTGAAGCTTTCTTT. It yields the protein CASSSWGGEDTEAFF.

This clonotype was recorded at least ten times. The gene calls are TRBV29-1 and TRBJ2-3; D not resolved. This CDR3 has 13 amino acids. The V and J ends lost 3 bases and 0 bases respectively, with 7 bases between them. CDR1 is SQVTM and CDR2 is ANQGSEA in the germline V gene. The CDR3 protein is CSVEADSTDTQYF. In nucleotides, the CDR3 is TGCAGCGTTGAGGCGGACAGCACAGATACGCAGTATTTT.

This clonotype was detected only a few times. This rearrangement joins TRBV6-5 to TRBJ2-5; D is perhaps TRBD1 (6 bases). The V end lost 2 bases, the J end lost 3 bases, and 13 bases lay between the germline ends. CDR3 length: 15 amino acids. From germline, CDR1 is MNHEY and CDR2 SVGAGI. The CDR3 region has the DNA TGTGCCAGCAGTTACACAACAGGGTCCAAAGAGACCCAGTACTTC. Its protein product is CASSYTTGSKETQYF.

There are many counts of this clonotype. The J gene is TRBJ2-2, the V gene TRBV4-1, with TRBD1 identical over 7 bases. The CDR3 consists of 15 residues. Per the germline V gene, CDR1 is MGHRA and CDR2 is YSYEKL. The trim removed 0 bases at V and 4 bases at J, leaving 2 bases unmatched. The CDR3, as DNA: TGCGCCAGCAGCCAAGAACAGGGGATCACCGGGGAGCTGTTTTTT. Translation gives CASSQEQGITGELFF.